Listed below are T cell receptor beta chains from one sample, sequenced in a study of T-cell memory formation after mild COVID-19. One entry per CDR3 protein, called by TCRdb with MiXCR from the 5' RACE reads. Among approximately 46,000 distinct CDR3 sequences listed, 12% were seen once. The specimen sequenced was PBMCs or a T cell subset sorted from them (not recorded which). The receptor source for this set is a man aged 18 to 29 who had mild COVID-19 (a few samples of this study predate the infection). Cell type and time point are not known. Both conserved end residues are trimmed from each CDR3.

TRBV7-3	10	TRBJ2-2	ASSLDRGELF
TRBV28	13	TRBJ2-5	ASSSHRTSRGTQY
TRBV13	16	TRBJ2-7	ASSRGPSSGEVFGEQY
TRBV14	11	TRBJ1-1	ASSQERQGEAF
TRBV7-2	13	TRBJ2-5	ASSLAVLGSGTQY
TRBV20-1	10	TRBJ2-1	SGPDWNNEQF
TRBV6-5	12	TRBJ1-5	ASSPSDSPQPQH
TRBV7-9	14	TRBJ1-3	ASSLNSPHSGNTIY
TRBV3-1	13	TRBJ2-5	ASSQRTSGAETQY
TRBV7-2	13	TRBJ2-1	ASSLEGRSYNEQF
TRBV12-3/TRBV12-4	9	TRBJ2-1	ASRTGSEQF
TRBV11-2	13	TRBJ2-5	ASSLRVGLDGTQY
TRBV7-2	10	TRBJ2-5	ASRGASETQY
TRBV5-1	12	TRBJ1-1	ASSLGLGNTEAF
TRBV3-1	14	TRBJ2-7	ASSQDSGAQSYEQY
TRBV7-9	12	TRBJ1-1	ASTGVAGSTEAF
TRBV9	11	TRBJ2-5	ASSRGGSETQY
TRBV7-2	13	TRBJ2-3	ASSFSGETQSTQY
TRBV7-6	14	TRBJ1-3	ASSFGQGRTGNTIY
TRBV20-1	11	TRBJ1-1	SARGQLNTEAF
TRBV12-3/TRBV12-4	11	TRBJ2-1	ASGVRLGREQF
TRBV20-1	14	TRBJ2-3	SASSPSASGGDTQY
TRBV5-1	7	TRBJ2-1	ASNHEQF
TRBV12-3/TRBV12-4	13	TRBJ2-2	ASSLSGGRTGELF
TRBV7-6	12	TRBJ2-1	ASSPGEERNEQF
TRBV4-2	13	TRBJ2-2	ASSQIPSGGGELF
TRBV6-5	12	TRBJ1-2	ASSYGRHLYGYT